The clone carrying this T cell receptor beta chain showed up many times. As yet, its antigen is unknown. Exclusion criteria comprised other autoimmune diseases, uncontrolled infections, pregnancy or lactation in patients. The entry originates in a study of Graves' ophthalmopathy and Graves' hyperthyroidism. Study-level background: No treatment had been given when peripheral blood was collected at initial diagnosis. Study-level findings and limits: Blood also held most thyroid clonotypes expanded above 0.001 frequency. Prediction of ophthalmopathy progression reached roughly 70% sensitivity and around 76% specificity.

The authors amplified TCR beta CDR3 regions, and they did so from RNA transcripts for repertoire sequencing. HTBI-primed first-round RT-PCR preceded second-round multiplex PCR. TCRdb independently ran MiXCR on the multiplex PCR reads; one entry per CDR3 protein. The sample shows 350,000 to 400,000 distinct CDR3 sequences, about a sixth of them seen only once. This CDR3 contains 15 residues. Trimming removed 2 bases from V and 1 base from J, with 11 bases in between. CDR1 and CDR2 (germline): WSHSY, SAAADI. The chain links TRBV10-2 to TRBJ1-1; D call uncertain. Material for sequencing was peripheral blood. The TCR sequence derives from a woman under 30 with Graves' ophthalmopathy. The CDR3 region has the DNA TGCGCCAGCAGTGAGATCGGGTCGCAGAACACTGAAGCTTTCTTT. Translation gives CASSEIGSQNTEAFF.